Below are 17 T cell receptor beta chains sequenced from a single sample in a study of OX40 agonist ivuxolimab in advanced cancers. Here immunoSEQ multiplex PCR was the method, and the copy in TCRdb shows in-frame clones only, minus some. The data contain about 99,000 clones, 90% to 96% of them singletons. This sample comprised CD4+ or CD8+ T cells sorted from blood, obtained in a trial of the OX40 agonist ivuxolimab. These receptors originate from an adult with an advanced solid tumor such as melanoma, head and neck, liver or kidney cancer.

The chain links TRBV5-4 to TRBJ2-3; D call uncertain. CDR3 size: 14 residues. Trimming shortened V by 10 bases and J by 0 bases, and 15 bases separated the two germline ends. Germline CDR1 SGHNT, CDR2 YYREEE (reference sequence). In DNA form, the CDR3 reads TGTGCCGTTCGACCCTCCTCGAGCACAGATACGCAGTATTTT. The encoded protein is CAVRPSSSTDTQYF.

CDR3 amino acids: CASSQAGLARMYF. The CDR3 coding sequence is TGCGCCAGCAGCCAGGCGGGACTAGCGAGGATGTACTTC. V usage is TRBV4-1 and J usage is TRBJ2-7; 10 bases match TRBD2. CDR3 length: 13 residues. Germline V gene sequence: CDR1 MGHRA, CDR2 YSYEKL. V shed 3 bases and J 12 bases; nucleotides not matched to a gene: 8.

This chain links TRBV6-1 with TRBJ1-2, with D perhaps matching TRBD1 (6 bases). This CDR3 is 14 amino acids long. V shed 8 bases and J shed 0 bases, with 13 bases lying between them. Germline CDR1 is MNHNS and CDR2 is SASEGT. The CDR3 DNA sequence: TGTGCCAGCGACGGACAGTTAGCTAACTATGGCTACACCTTC. As protein: CASDGQLANYGYTF.

The chain is built from TRBV9 and TRBJ2-7; 13 bases are a match to TRBD2. Germline CDR1 is SGDLS and CDR2 is YYNGEE. Unmatched junction bases numbered 5, after V lost 6 bases and J lost 5 bases. The CDR3 consists of 14 residues. The CDR3 region is CASNLGLAGDEQYF. The CDR3 DNA sequence: TGTGCCAGCAACTTAGGACTAGCGGGAGACGAGCAGTACTTC.

The J gene is TRBJ2-5, the V gene TRBV6-5; D not resolved. The J call may be mistaken, given a closer DNA end match to TRBJ2-7. The germline gives CDR1 MNHEY, CDR2 SVGAGI. The CDR3 extends over 11 amino acids. This CDR3 reads CASSQVDEQYF. The CDR3 DNA sequence: TGTGCCAGCAGCCAGGTGGACGAGCAGTACTTC.

V gene TRBV19 combines with J gene TRBJ2-7; tentative D call: TRBD2 (5 bases). Germline V gene lookup returns CDR1 LNHDA and CDR2 SQIVND (reference sequence). This CDR3 has 13 amino acids. Trimming took 10 bases from V and 0 from J, leaving 13 bases between them. The chain's CDR3 is CATAPGSSYEQYF. CDR3 coding DNA: TGTGCCACCGCGCCGGGGTCCTCCTACGAGCAGTACTTC.

The chain couples TRBV5-4 to TRBJ2-7; maybe TRBD1 (5 bases). Per the germline V gene, CDR1 is SGHNT and CDR2 is YYREEE (reference sequence). The CDR3 runs 15 residues. Trimming cost V 1 base and J 0 bases, with 11 bases left between them. Written as DNA, the CDR3 is TGTGCCAGCAGCTTGCCACAGGCAAGCTCCTACGAGCAGTACTTC. This translates into CASSLPQASSYEQYF.

The rearrangement links TRBV19 to TRBJ1-5, with D uncertain. The CDR3 has 15 residues. Germline V lookup: CDR1 LNHDA, CDR2 SQIVND (reference sequence). The ends were cut back, 0 bases at V and 0 bases at J, with 6 bases in the middle. In DNA, the CDR3 is TGTGCCAGTAGTATAGATCCCTATAGCAATCAGCCCCAGCATTTT. This sequence encodes CASSIDPYSNQPQHF.

This sequence joins TRBV4-1 and TRBJ2-1; 8 positions match TRBD1. V dropped 7 bases and J dropped 6; count of bases not matched to a gene: 5. Germline CDR1 is MGHRA and CDR2 is YSYEKL. The CDR3 sequence is 13 residues long. The DNA for the CDR3 is TGCGCCAGCACCGCGGACAGGGCCAATGAGCAGTTCTTC. Protein: CASTADRANEQFF.

The chain recombines TRBV27 with TRBJ2-1; 7 bases match TRBD2. Trimming removed 5 bases from V and 3 bases from J; junction bases left unmatched: 4. This CDR3 comprises 14 residues. CDR1 is MNHEY and CDR2 is SMNVEV in the germline V gene (reference sequence). The chain's CDR3 is CASSGGSFYNEQFF. The CDR3 DNA sequence: TGTGCCAGCAGTGGCGGGAGTTTCTACAATGAGCAGTTCTTC.

The CDR3 reads CASSLESGAIYGYTF. The CDR3 DNA follows: TGTGCCAGCAGCTTAGAATCGGGGGCAATCTATGGCTACACCTTC. This chain uses TRBV13 with TRBJ1-2; D is perhaps TRBD1 (6 bases). The length of the CDR3 is 15 residues. CDR1 PRHDT and CDR2 FYEKMQ come from the germline V gene (reference sequence). V lost 1 base and J lost 4, with 13 bases in between.

This sequence joins TRBV19 and TRBJ2-2, with D possibly matching TRBD1 (6 bases). Germline V lookup: CDR1 LNHDA, CDR2 SQIVND (reference sequence). This CDR3 region has 12 residues. V gave up 9 bases and J gave up 4 bases, with 9 bases separating them. DNA for the CDR3: TGTGCCAGCCAGGGGTTCACCGGGGAGCTGTTTTTT. Amino acids: CASQGFTGELFF. The whole variable domain, filled in from reference TRBV19 and TRBJ2-2, reads DGGITQSPKYLFRKEGQNVTLSCEQNLNHDAMYWYRQDPGQGLRLIYYSQIVNDFQKGDIAEGYSVSREKKESFPLTVTSAQKNPTAFYLCASQGFTGELFFGEGSRLTVL.

V and J are TRBV27 and TRBJ2-7, with 7 bases identical to TRBD1. CDR1 is MNHEY, CDR2 SMNVEV, per germline (reference sequence). The CDR3 extends over 13 amino acids. J was trimmed by 3 bases and V by 5 bases; bases with no gene match: 4. Written as DNA, the CDR3 is TGTGCCAGCAGTGTCGGGACAGACTACGAGCAGTACTTC. Amino acid sequence: CASSVGTDYEQYF.

As concerns this clone: A junction boundary mismatches the germline segment, possibly from a read error. This chain connects TRBV30 to TRBJ1-5; D is possibly TRBD1 (5 bases). Germline V gene data show CDR1 as GTSNPN and CDR2 as SVGIG (reference sequence). The CDR3 covers 15 residues. The CDR3, as DNA: TGTGCCCGGAGTTTAAGGGAAGGGGCCAATCAGCCCCAGCATTTT. Translating gives CARSLREGANQPQHF.

A word on this clone: Other DNA sequences of this sample code for an identical CDR3. The rearrangement joins TRBV28 to TRBJ1-6; D possibly corresponds to TRBD1 (6 bases). The V and J ends lost 1 base and 9 bases respectively, with 13 bases between them. Per germline, CDR1 MDHEN and CDR2 SYDVKM. There are 15 residues in the CDR3. The CDR3 sequence is CASSLSGASGSPLHF. The DNA of the CDR3 is TGTGCCAGCAGTTTATCGGGGGCCAGTGGTTCACCCCTCCACTTT.

The chain links TRBV7-3 to TRBJ2-1, with D perhaps matching TRBD2 (5 bases). Germline CDR1 and CDR2: SGHTA and FQGTGA. CDR3 size: 17 residues. With 5 bases removed from V and 2 bases from J, the gap between germline ends came to 19 bases. The CDR3: CASSTLEGAAPYNEQFF. The CDR3 coding sequence is TGTGCCAGCAGCACCCTAGAGGGAGCTGCCCCCTACAATGAGCAGTTCTTC.

This chain connects TRBV27 to TRBJ2-7; no clear D. The V and J ends lost 6 bases and 2 bases respectively, with 8 bases between them. This CDR3 comprises 12 residues. From germline, CDR1 is MNHEY and CDR2 SMNVEV (reference sequence). The CDR3 DNA reads as TGTGCCAGCAGGGGGTCAGCCTACGAGCAGTACTTC. Translation gives CASRGSAYEQYF.